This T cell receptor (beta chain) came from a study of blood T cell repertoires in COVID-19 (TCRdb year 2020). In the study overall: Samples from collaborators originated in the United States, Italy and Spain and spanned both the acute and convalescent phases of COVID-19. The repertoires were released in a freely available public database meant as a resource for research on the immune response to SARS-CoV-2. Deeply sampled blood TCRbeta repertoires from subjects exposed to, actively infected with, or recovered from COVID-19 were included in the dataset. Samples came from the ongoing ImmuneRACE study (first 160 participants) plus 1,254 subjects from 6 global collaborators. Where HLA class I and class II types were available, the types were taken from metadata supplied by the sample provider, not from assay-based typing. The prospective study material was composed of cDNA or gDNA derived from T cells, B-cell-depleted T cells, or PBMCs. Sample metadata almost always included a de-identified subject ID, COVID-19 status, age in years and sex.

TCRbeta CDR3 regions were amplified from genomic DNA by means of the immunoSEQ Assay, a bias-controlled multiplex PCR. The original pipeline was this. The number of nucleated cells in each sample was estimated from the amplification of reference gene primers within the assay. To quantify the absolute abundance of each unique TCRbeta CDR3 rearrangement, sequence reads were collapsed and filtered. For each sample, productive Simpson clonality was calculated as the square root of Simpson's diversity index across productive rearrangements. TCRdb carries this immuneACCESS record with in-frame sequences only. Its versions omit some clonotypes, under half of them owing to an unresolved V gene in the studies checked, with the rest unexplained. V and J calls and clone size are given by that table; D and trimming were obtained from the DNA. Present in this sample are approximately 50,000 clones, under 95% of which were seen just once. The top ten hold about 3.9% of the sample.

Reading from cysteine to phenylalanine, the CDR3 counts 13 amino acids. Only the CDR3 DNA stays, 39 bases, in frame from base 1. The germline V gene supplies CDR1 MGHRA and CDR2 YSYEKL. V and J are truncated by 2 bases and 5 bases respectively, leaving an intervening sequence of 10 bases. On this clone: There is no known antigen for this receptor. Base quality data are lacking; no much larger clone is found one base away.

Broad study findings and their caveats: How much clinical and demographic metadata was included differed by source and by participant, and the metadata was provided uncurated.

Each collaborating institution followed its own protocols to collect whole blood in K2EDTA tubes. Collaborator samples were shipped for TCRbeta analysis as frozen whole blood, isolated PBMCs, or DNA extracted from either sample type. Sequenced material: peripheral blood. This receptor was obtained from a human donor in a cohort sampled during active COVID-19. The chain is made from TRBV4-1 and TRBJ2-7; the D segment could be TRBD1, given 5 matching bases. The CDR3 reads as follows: CASSQTGSHEQYF. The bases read TGCGCCAGCAGCCAAACAGGCTCTCACGAGCAGTACTTC.